The next 13 T cell receptor beta chains were all read from a single sample in a study of beta chain features in type 1 diabetes (dated by TCRdb to the late 2010s). The library was made by the immunoSEQ multiplex PCR assay. The High Capacity cDNA Reverse Transcription Kit was used to reverse transcribe all of the isolated RNA, meaning that expressed TCRB transcripts were what got sequenced. TCRdb carries this immuneACCESS record with in-frame sequences only. Its versions omit some clonotypes, under half of them owing to an unresolved V gene in the studies checked, with the rest unexplained. The sample table records 250,000 to 350,000 clones; about 15% of these occur just once. The top ten constitute over 5% of the sample. The sequenced sample was central memory CD4+ T cells from blood. The receptors come from a man aged 30 to 39 in good health.

The chain joins TRBV5-1 to TRBJ2-5; TRBD1 is a possible D gene (5 bases). Germline CDR1 SGHRS, CDR2 YFSETQ. This CDR3 has 15 residues. V lost 0 bases, J lost 1 base, and 10 bases lay in between. The CDR3 loop is CASSLGSGFQETQYF. CDR3 DNA: TGCGCCAGCAGCTTGGGTTCAGGGTTCCAAGAGACCCAGTACTTC.

This clone was detected only a few times. The chain joins TRBV5-6 to TRBJ1-4, with D possibly TRBD1 on 5 matching bases. With 3 bases removed from V and 8 bases from J, the gap between germline ends came to 17 bases. The CDR3 totals 15 residues. The germline gives CDR1 SGHDT, CDR2 YYEEEE. The CDR3 nucleotides are TGTGCCAGCAGCTCCGGGTGGGGCCTGCAGGAAAAACTGTTTTTT. It translates to CASSSGWGLQEKLFF.

This clone was picked up a small number of times. This chain uses TRBV10-3 with TRBJ2-7; TRBD1 matches 8 bases. The germline gives CDR1 ENHRY, CDR2 SYGVKD. The CDR3 is made up of 13 amino acids. V dropped 10 bases and J dropped 4; count of bases not matched to a gene: 9. As DNA, the CDR3 is TGTGCCAGCGGACAGGGTGAAGGGTACGAGCAGTACGTC. It specifies CASGQGEGYEQYV.

The V gene is TRBV7-9, the J gene TRBJ2-3; 7 nucleotides agree with TRBD1. Germline V lookup: CDR1 SEHNR, CDR2 FQNEAQ (reference sequence). V lost 5 bases to trimming and J lost 4 bases; unmatched junction nucleotides: 6. The CDR3 extends over 14 amino acids. This CDR3 reads CASSETGVSDTQYF. Written as DNA, the CDR3 is TGTGCCAGCAGCGAAACAGGGGTCTCAGATACGCAGTATTTT.

This clone has a count of ten or more. This chain connects TRBV7-2 to TRBJ2-2, with D perhaps matching TRBD1 (6 bases). The CDR3 length is 17 residues. CDR1 and CDR2 from the germline V gene are SGHTA and FQGNSA. The V gene lost 1 base and the J gene lost 6 bases, with 18 bases spanning the gap. The CDR3 nucleotides read TGTGCCAGCAGCTTAGGGCGGTGGGGGCGGCCGCCCGGGGAGCTGTTTTTT. Its protein product is CASSLGRWGRPPGELFF.

The V and J genes are TRBV4-1 and TRBJ1-3; D remains unclear. V was trimmed by 5 bases and J by 0 bases, leaving 5 bases between them. CDR3 length equals 13 residues. Germline V gene data show CDR1 as MGHRA and CDR2 as YSYEKL. The CDR3 coding sequence is TGCGCCAGCAGCGTCGACTCTGGAAACACCATATATTTT. This gives the protein CASSVDSGNTIYF.

This clone was detected many times. Other DNA sequences in the same sample also yield this CDR3. The V and J genes are TRBV5-4 and TRBJ2-5, with TRBD1 matching 9 bases. The CDR3 extends over 13 amino acids. The trim removed 3 bases at V and 4 bases at J, leaving 1 base unmatched. Germline V CDR1 and CDR2: SGHNT, YYREEE (reference sequence). The CDR3 loop is CASSSDRGETQYF. In DNA form, the CDR3 reads TGTGCCAGCAGCTCGGACAGGGGAGAGACCCAGTACTTC.

The chain combines TRBV7-7 with TRBJ2-7; D tentatively reads TRBD1 or TRBD2 (5 bases each). CDR1 SSHAT and CDR2 FNYEAQ come from the germline V gene (reference sequence). V lost 1 base, J lost 6 bases, and 10 bases lay in between. The CDR3 loop spans 13 amino acids. The DNA of the CDR3 is TGTGCCAGCAGCTTAGGAGCAGGGACCGAGCAGTACGTC. This codes for CASSLGAGTEQYV.

The chain recombines TRBV5-1 with TRBJ1-5; D not certain. Per germline, CDR1 SGHRS and CDR2 YFSETQ. Trimming shortened V by 2 bases and J by 3 bases, and 6 bases separated the two germline ends. The CDR3 is made up of 13 amino acids. The CDR3 DNA reads TGCGCCAGCAGCTTAGCCTACAATCAGCCCCAGCATTTT. Protein product: CASSLAYNQPQHF.

This clone appeared many times. This specimen includes other DNA sequences encoding the same CDR3. V and J are TRBV5-4 and TRBJ2-5, with D possibly matching TRBD2 (6 bases). CDR1 and CDR2 (germline): SGHNT, YYREEE (reference sequence). Trimming removed 0 bases at V and 5 bases at J, with 11 bases between. This CDR3 spans 14 amino acids. As DNA, the CDR3 is TGTGCCAGCAGCTTGGCTACGGGGGAGGAGACCCAGTACTTC. This gives the protein CASSLATGEETQYF.

This clone was seen ten or more times. The J gene is TRBJ2-1, the V gene TRBV18; TRBD2 is a possible D gene (5 bases). V dropped 2 bases and J dropped 7 bases, with 9 bases sitting between them. Germline V gives CDR1 KGHSH, CDR2 LQKENI. CDR3 length: 13 amino acids. CDR3 DNA sequence: TGTGCCAGCTCACCAAGAGGGATAAATGAGCAGTTCTTC. It specifies CASSPRGINEQFF.

This clone was detected a few times. The chain links TRBV5-1 to TRBJ2-3; 8 bases map to TRBD2. J gave up 4 bases and V 0 bases, and 1 base lay outside the gene matches. The germline V gene encodes CDR1 SGHRS and CDR2 YFSETQ. The CDR3 runs to 14 residues. CDR3 DNA: TGCGCCAGCAGCTTGGGCGGGGGGTCAGATACGCAGTATTTT. It translates to CASSLGGGSDTQYF.

A few counts support this clone. V usage is TRBV7-8 and J usage is TRBJ2-3, with TRBD2 matching over 9 bases. With V trimmed by 6 bases and J by 3 bases, 7 bases remained unmatched. The CDR3 is 15 amino acids. Per germline, CDR1 SGHVS and CDR2 FQNEAQ. CDR3 nucleotides: TGTGCCAGCAGACTGCGGGGGGGCCAAACAGATACGCAGTATTTT. This translates into CASRLRGGQTDTQYF.